Each of the 18 T cell receptor beta chains below was sequenced from the same sample in a study of T cells in Graves' hyperthyroidism and ophthalmopathy. Researchers took RNA transcripts and amplified the TCR beta CDR3 regions from them. The HTBI primer set drove a first-round RT-PCR of the TCR CDR3. MiXCR, applied by TCRdb to the multiplex PCR reads, yields one record per CDR3 protein. The table lists a few hundred thousand distinct CDR3 sequences, approximately 14% of them singletons. Material for sequencing was blood. These receptor sequences come from a woman under 30 with Graves' hyperthyroidism that later progressed to Graves' ophthalmopathy.

The V and J genes are TRBV24-1 and TRBJ2-2; weak D call: TRBD1 (5 bases). The CDR3 length is 14 residues. Germline V gene data show CDR1 as KGHDR and CDR2 as SFDVKD. V was trimmed by 4 bases and J by 5 bases, leaving 10 bases between them. The chain's CDR3 is CATSDTTVTGELFF. In nucleotides, the CDR3 is TGTGCCACCAGTGACACGACAGTTACCGGGGAGCTGTTTTTT.

V usage is TRBV28 and J usage is TRBJ1-1; D uncertain. Looked up from germline, CDR1 is MDHEN and CDR2 is SYDVKM. This CDR3 has 13 amino acids. The V gene lost 11 bases and the J gene lost 1 base, with 14 bases spanning the gap. The CDR3 region is CACSRHTNTEAFF. CDR3 nucleotide sequence: TGTGCCTGTTCTCGACACACGAACACTGAAGCTTTCTTT.

This clonotype was seen a few times. J is TRBJ2-7 and V is TRBV27, with D hard to call. Per germline, CDR1 MNHEY and CDR2 SMNVEV (reference sequence). V lost 2 bases, J lost 4 bases, and 9 bases lay in between. The CDR3 runs 13 residues. The CDR3 DNA follows: TGTGCCAGCAGTTTAAAAACGGATTACGAGCAGTACTTC. The encoded protein is CASSLKTDYEQYF.

This CDR3 is CAISRGRENTEAFF. The CDR3 DNA reads TGTGCCATCAGTAGGGGTCGGGAGAACACTGAAGCTTTCTTT. The chain has TRBV10-3 and TRBJ1-1; D possibly corresponds to TRBD1 (5 bases). Germline CDR1 reads ENHRY; CDR2 reads SYGVKD. V dropped 5 bases and J dropped 1 base, with 11 bases sitting between them. The CDR3 is 14 amino acids.

This clonotype occurred a few times. V usage is TRBV9 and J usage is TRBJ2-5; D is undetermined. Germline V gene sequence: CDR1 SGDLS, CDR2 YYNGEE. The CDR3 covers 12 residues. Trimming removed 3 bases at V and 5 bases at J, with 8 bases between. As DNA, the CDR3 is TGTGCCAGCAGCGGTACTGGGGAGACCCAGTACTTC. It specifies CASSGTGETQYF.

This clonotype was recorded many times. The chain couples TRBV30 to TRBJ1-5; tentative D call: TRBD1 (5 bases). Germline loops: CDR1 GTSNPN, CDR2 SVGIG (reference sequence). The CDR3 spans 13 residues. V dropped 0 bases and J dropped 12 bases, with 15 bases sitting between them. CDR3 residues: CAWSVHGGPRQHF. The CDR3 DNA follows: TGTGCCTGGAGTGTACACGGGGGACCGCGCCAGCATTTT.

The table lists this clonotype with many counts. The V and J genes are TRBV12-3 or TRBV12-4 and TRBJ2-2; 8 bases are a match to TRBD2. This CDR3 region has 15 residues. V lost 2 bases to trimming and J lost 5 bases; unmatched junction nucleotides: 4. CDR3 sequence (DNA): TGTGCCAGCAGTTTAATAGCGGGACGGACCGGGGAGCTGTTTTTT. It encodes CASSLIAGRTGELFF.

In this sample, this clonotype turned up many times. The chain couples TRBV27 to TRBJ2-7; TRBD2 matches 10 bases. The length of the CDR3 is 13 residues. Losses at the gene ends were 6 bases for V and 9 bases for J; bases not matched to a gene: 8. The V gene's germline CDR1 is MNHEY and CDR2 SMNVEV (reference sequence). The CDR3 protein is CASRASGSLGQYF. For the CDR3, the DNA is TGTGCCAGCAGGGCTAGCGGGAGTCTAGGGCAGTACTTC.

With regard to this clonotype: A much larger clone is a single base away; this may be a read error. The V and J genes are TRBV10-3 and TRBJ2-1, with D tentatively TRBD1 or TRBD2 (5 bases each). Germline CDR1 ENHRY, CDR2 SYGVKD. CDR3 length: 15 residues. The CDR3 spells CAVSLLTGPHNEQFF. Here the CDR3 DNA reads TGTGCCGTCAGCCTTTTGACGGGGCCACACAATGAGCAGTTCTTC.

The J gene is TRBJ2-2, the V gene TRBV6-5; possible D gene TRBD2, 7 bases. V lost 5 bases and J lost 7, with 20 bases in between. There are 16 residues in the CDR3. Germline values: CDR1 MNHEY, CDR2 SVGAGI. CDR3 sequence reads: CASSNRVSGTLGELFF. The CDR3, as DNA: TGTGCCAGCAGTAACAGGGTGAGCGGGACCCTCGGGGAGCTGTTTTTT.

This clonotype was detected only once. A much larger clone differs by one base, so this may be a read error. V and J are TRBV28 and TRBJ2-3; possible D gene TRBD2, 5 bases. Germline V gene data show CDR1 as MDHEN and CDR2 as SYDVKM. The CDR3 length is 13 residues. Here the CDR3 DNA reads TGTGCCAGCAGTGACCTAGCAGCGGATAAGCAGTATTTT. Residues: CASSDLAADKQYF.

This clonotype was counted ten times or more. The chain combines TRBV6-2 or TRBV6-3 with TRBJ2-7; TRBD1 matches 8 bases. Per the germline V gene, CDR1 is MNHEY and CDR2 is SVGEGT. The CDR3 is 14 residues long. Germline trimming cut 8 bases from V and 0 bases from J; bases unmatched to any gene: 6. The CDR3 loop reads CASSGQGNSYEQYF. The DNA of the CDR3 is TGTGCCAGCTCCGGACAGGGAAACTCCTACGAGCAGTACTTC.

This clonotype was seen a handful of times. The chain combines TRBV5-1 with TRBJ1-2; the match to TRBD1 covers 8 bases. The length of the CDR3 is 14 residues. V trimming: 0 bases; J trimming: 4 bases; junction bases outside the gene matches: 2. CDR1 is SGHRS and CDR2 is YFSETQ in the germline V gene. This CDR3 reads CASSLDDRGYGYTF. CDR3 nucleotide sequence: TGCGCCAGCAGCTTGGACGACAGGGGCTATGGCTACACCTTC.

At least ten counts were recorded for this clonotype. V gene TRBV28 combines with J gene TRBJ2-7; D not resolved. The ends were cut back, 6 bases at V and 9 bases at J, with 12 bases in the middle. From germline, CDR1 is MDHEN and CDR2 SYDVKM. The CDR3 extends over 11 amino acids. The DNA for the CDR3 is TGTGCCAGCAGCTCGAGAGCCCTGCAGTACTTC. Residues: CASSSRALQYF. Together with reference TRBV28 and TRBJ2-7, the CDR3 gives the full variable domain: DVKVTQSSRYLVKRTGEKVFLECVQDMDHENMFWYRQDPGLGLRLIYFSYDVKMKEKGDIPEGYSVSREKKERFSLILESASTNQTSMYLCASSSRALQYFGPGTRLTVT.

This clonotype was found a few times. The chain has TRBV12-3 or TRBV12-4 and TRBJ2-5; D unresolved. This CDR3 is built from 14 residues. Trimming pared 6 bases from V and 3 bases from J, leaving 14 bases between. The CDR3 DNA reads as TGTGCCAGCAGGGGGATAGATAGGGAAGAGACCCAGTACTTC. This encodes CASRGIDREETQYF.

This clonotype was observed many times. The gene calls are TRBV6-1 and TRBJ2-1; TRBD2 matches 12 bases. Germline V lookup: CDR1 MNHNS, CDR2 SASEGT. After removal of 7 bases from V and 6 bases from J, the junction contained 7 bases not matched to a gene. This CDR3 comprises 15 residues. CDR3 bases: TGTGCCAGCAACATGCTAGCGGGAGGGCCCAATGAGCAGTTCTTC. Its protein product is CASNMLAGGPNEQFF.

This clonotype was observed at least ten times. The chain uses TRBV2 and TRBJ1-1, with 7 positions matching TRBD1. CDR1 is SNHLY and CDR2 is FYNNEI in the germline V gene. The CDR3 is made up of 13 amino acids. V was pared by 8 bases and J by 4 bases, with 7 bases of the junction left unmatched. CDR3 bases: TGTGCCAGCGGGGGACAGTCGCCCACTGAAGCTTTCTTT. Translating it yields CASGGQSPTEAFF.

The J gene is TRBJ1-5, the V gene TRBV27, with a possible D match to TRBD1 (5 bases). The CDR3 runs 13 residues. Per germline, CDR1 MNHEY and CDR2 SMNVEV (reference sequence). Trimming took 9 bases from V and 4 from J, leaving 13 bases between them. The CDR3 is CASMGDENQPQHF. The CDR3 region has the DNA TGTGCCAGTATGGGGGACGAAAATCAGCCCCAGCATTTT.